This T cell receptor beta chain was retrieved from a study of identical twins. Study observations and caveats: Abundant beta clonotypes from cord blood bore fewer insertions; memory repertoires lacked this pattern.

CDR3 length equals 13 residues. CDR1 and CDR2 (germline): LNHNV, YYDKDF (reference sequence). Notes on this clonotype: Its antigen is as yet unknown.

TCRdb reprocessed the 5' RACE reads with MiXCR, giving one entry per CDR3 protein. The sample consists of 1.5 million to 2 million distinct CDR3 sequences, about 32% of them appearing once. The chain joins TRBV15 to TRBJ2-5; weak D call: TRBD1 (6 bases). The DNA end is a closer match to TRBJ2-7, so the J assignment may be wrong. The sample comprised cord blood. This clonotype was sampled from a newborn girl in good health. Here the CDR3 reads CATSSLQGYEQYF. The CDR3 coding sequence is TGTGCCACCAGCAGTCTACAGGGCTACGAGCAGTACTTC.